Listed below are T cell receptor beta chains from one sample, sequenced in a study of blood T cell repertoires in COVID-19. Assay: immunoSEQ multiplex PCR; the TCRdb copy retains only in-frame clones and omits some. The top ten clones hold more than 0.95% of a sample with about 380,000 clones, 70% to 90% of them seen once. The specimen was PBMCs or T cells enriched from blood (not recorded which). The receptors shown here come from a young woman who had recovered from COVID-19. CDR3s include the opening cysteine and the closing phenylalanine or tryptophan. The order of the fields is J gene, V gene, D gene, clone size, CDR3 protein, CDR3 DNA. A D gene is named only where the DNA matches it firmly. Not all rows give a size; the values are once, few, many and, for expanded clones, a class.

>TRBJ1-5|TRBV15|TRBD1|few
CATSGQGSSNQPQHF
TGTGCCACCAGCGGACAGGGGAGCAGCAATCAGCCCCAGCATTTT
>TRBJ1-4|TRBV30|-|-
CAWSLAREKLFF
TGTGCCTGGAGTTTAGCTAGGGAAAAACTGTTTTTT
>TRBJ2-1|TRBV30|-|-
CAWSSDAGITYNEQFF
TGTGCCTGGAGTAGCGACGCAGGGATAACCTACAATGAGCAGTTCTTC
>TRBJ1-4|TRBV9|TRBD1|-
CASSVDPGQSNEKLFF
TGTGCCAGCAGCGTAGATCCGGGACAGTCTAATGAAAAACTGTTTTTT
>TRBJ1-2|TRBV4-1|-|-
CASSQNPGQDYGYTF
TGCGCCAGCAGCCAAAATCCGGGACAAGACTATGGCTACACCTTC
>TRBJ1-4|TRBV19|-|-
CASREIATNEKLFF
TGTGCCAGTAGAGAGATTGCAACTAATGAAAAACTGTTTTTT
>TRBJ1-1|TRBV9|TRBD1|-
CASSVEGGDRGTRGTEAFF
TGTGCCAGCAGCGTAGAAGGAGGGGACAGGGGGACGAGGGGCACTGAAGCTTTCTTT
>TRBJ1-1|TRBV7-9|-|few
CASSLTAILTEAFF
TGTGCCAGCAGCTTAACAGCTATCCTAACTGAAGCTTTCTTT
>TRBJ1-5|TRBV5-6|-|once
CASSLGQAETPQHF
TGTGCCAGCAGCTTGGGACAGGCTGAAACGCCCCAGCATTTT
>TRBJ2-7|TRBV7-8|-|once
CASSDPGRTYEQYF
TGTGCCAGCAGCGACCCGGGTAGGACCTACGAGCAGTACTTC
>TRBJ2-7|TRBV7-2|-|-
CASTTTVVSYEQYF
TGTGCCAGCACCACAACCGTCGTTTCCTACGAGCAGTACTTC
>TRBJ2-1|TRBV29-1|-|-
CSVAQGPYNEQFF
TGCAGCGTTGCCCAGGGCCCCTACAATGAGCAGTTCTTC
>TRBJ2-3|TRBV25-1|TRBD2|-
CASSDLAGGTDTQYF
TGTGCCAGCAGTGATCTAGCGGGGGGCACAGATACGCAGTATTTT
>TRBJ1-1|TRBV19|TRBD1|once
CASSIGGDREAFF
TGTGCCAGTAGTATAGGAGGGGACAGGGAAGCTTTCTTT
>TRBJ1-1|TRBV2|-|once
CASSAQNTEAFF
TGTGCCAGCAGTGCCCAAAACACTGAAGCTTTCTTT
>TRBJ1-1|TRBV19|-|-
CASSITQGTAEAFF
TGTGCCAGTAGTATAACACAGGGTACCGCTGAAGCTTTCTTT
>TRBJ2-7|TRBV28|-|-
CASSTAGFETYHEQYF
TGTGCCAGCAGCACAGCAGGGTTCGAGACTTACCACGAGCAGTACTTC
>TRBJ2-7|TRBV27|TRBD1|-
CASSRGQTHYEQYF
TGTGCCAGCAGTAGGGGACAGACCCACTACGAGCAGTACTTC
>TRBJ2-7|TRBV6-4|TRBD1|-
CASSLDRDPFYEQYF
TGTGCCAGCAGCCTCGACAGGGACCCATTCTACGAGCAGTACTTC
>TRBJ2-7|TRBV11-2|-|-
CASSLDRPGGRTYEQYF
TGTGCCAGCAGCTTAGATCGCCCGGGGGGCCGGACCTACGAGCAGTACTTC
>TRBJ2-2|TRBV19|-|-
CASSTGVINTGELFF
TGTGCCAGTAGTACAGGGGTGATTAACACCGGGGAGCTGTTTTTT
>TRBJ1-1|TRBV10-2|-|-
CASSPTGEAFF
TGCGCCAGCAGCCCTACAGGTGAAGCTTTCTTT
>TRBJ2-2|TRBV7-2|-|-
CASSSHRQVRANTGELFF
TGTGCCAGCAGCTCTCACCGACAGGTTCGGGCGAACACCGGGGAGCTGTTTTTT
>TRBJ2-5|TRBV6-5|-|-
CASRLQETQYF
TGTGCCAGCAGGCTACAAGAGACCCAGTACTTC
>TRBJ1-1|TRBV7-9|-|-
CASSLWGTNEAFF
TGTGCCAGCAGCTTATGGGGCACCAATGAAGCTTTCTTT
>TRBJ1-2|TRBV6-5|TRBD1|-
CASRQTGSPYGYTF
TGTGCCAGCAGGCAGACAGGGAGTCCCTATGGCTACACCTTC
>TRBJ2-7|TRBV28|TRBD1|-
CASSLSGGYEQYF
TGTGCCAGCAGTTTATCAGGGGGCTACGAGCAGTACTTC
>TRBJ1-5|TRBV6-7|-|-
CASSYLGGFGTENQPQHF
TGTGCCAGCAGTTACTTGGGGGGATTCGGGACCGAAAATCAGCCCCAGCATTTT
>TRBJ2-2|TRBV11-1|TRBD1|-
CASSLGGTGRAGELFF
TGTGCCAGCAGCTTAGGGGGGACAGGACGAGCCGGGGAGCTGTTTTTT
>TRBJ1-5|TRBV19|-|-
CASGPYSNQPQHF
TGTGCCAGTGGCCCTTATAGCAATCAGCCCCAGCATTTT
>TRBJ1-2|TRBV4-1|-|-
CASSQDLLGGANYGYTF
TGCGCCAGCAGCCAAGATCTCTTGGGGGGAGCTAACTATGGCTACACCTTC
>TRBJ1-5|TRBV19|TRBD1|-
CASSQGAGQPQHF
TGTGCCAGTAGCCAGGGGGCCGGTCAGCCCCAGCATTTT
>TRBJ1-2|TRBV19|-|-
CASSMGGTYGYTF
TGTGCCAGTAGTATGGGGGGGACCTATGGCTACACCTTC
>TRBJ1-3|TRBV10-3|-|-
CATLPGELGNTIYF
TGTGCCACCCTCCCAGGGGAGTTGGGAAACACCATATATTTT
>TRBJ2-7|TRBV14|-|few
CASSAYRDSYEQYF
TGTGCCAGCAGCGCTTACAGGGACTCCTACGAGCAGTACTTC
>TRBJ2-7|TRBV19|TRBD1|-
CASSMRGQGDYEQYF
TGTGCCAGTAGTATGAGAGGACAGGGAGACTACGAGCAGTACTTC
>TRBJ2-7|TRBV19|TRBD2|-
CASSTKRGPYEQYF
TGTGCCAGTAGTACCAAGCGGGGGCCCTACGAGCAGTACTTC
>TRBJ2-7|TRBV28|TRBD1|-
CASSTGQGYEQYF
TGTGCCAGCAGCACTGGACAGGGCTACGAGCAGTACTTC
>TRBJ2-7|TRBV30|-|once
CAWSVRWPGAYEQYF
TGTGCCTGGAGTGTACGCTGGCCGGGAGCCTACGAGCAGTACTTC
>TRBJ2-7|TRBV7-2|TRBD1|-
CASSFPLDRAYEQYF
TGTGCCAGCAGCTTCCCATTGGACAGGGCCTACGAGCAGTACTTC
>TRBJ2-5|TRBV7-2|TRBD2|-
CASSLPNRLAGSGTQYF
TGTGCCAGCAGCTTACCGAACCGACTAGCGGGCTCGGGGACCCAGTACTTC
>TRBJ1-2|TRBV28|TRBD1|-
CASSSPGQAYGYTF
TGTGCCAGCAGTTCTCCGGGACAGGCCTATGGCTACACCTTC
>TRBJ2-7|TRBV9|-|-
CASSVAGGGTYEQYF
TGTGCCAGCAGCGTAGCTGGGGGCGGTACCTACGAGCAGTACTTC
>TRBJ2-3|TRBV4-1|TRBD2|-
CASSQGGSGLGSPDTQYF
TGCGCCAGCAGCCAAGGTGGATCAGGACTAGGCTCTCCAGATACGCAGTATTTT
>TRBJ2-3|TRBV27|TRBD1|-
CASSGTGWTDTQYF
TGTGCCAGCAGCGGGACAGGGTGGACAGATACGCAGTATTTT
>TRBJ1-2|TRBV7-9|-|-
CASSLTPNYGYTF
TGTGCCAGCAGCTTGACACCAAACTATGGCTACACCTTC
>TRBJ1-1|TRBV7-9|-|-
CASSRRGGTEAFF
TGTGCCAGCAGCCGAAGGGGTGGGACTGAAGCTTTCTTT
>TRBJ2-7|TRBV9|-|once
CASSVEEGRPSYEQYF
TGTGCCAGCAGCGTAGAAGAAGGCAGGCCCTCCTACGAGCAGTACTTC
>TRBJ2-3|TRBV7-2|TRBD2|-
CASSPMLAGDSDTQYF
TGTGCCAGCAGCCCTATGCTAGCGGGGGACTCAGATACGCAGTATTTT
>TRBJ1-2|TRBV19|TRBD1|-
CASSGPGGSYGYTF
TGTGCCAGTAGTGGACCAGGGGGTAGCTATGGCTACACCTTC
>TRBJ2-2|TRBV2|-|once
CATLEDPNTGELFF
TGTGCCACCCTGGAGGATCCGAACACCGGGGAGCTGTTTTTT
>TRBJ1-2|TRBV2|TRBD1|-
CASRGPGQGHYGYTF
TGTGCCAGCCGGGGCCCAGGACAGGGACATTATGGCTACACCTTC
>TRBJ2-2|TRBV21-1|-|-
CASSKEAQSGTGELFF
TGTGCCAGCAGCAAAGAGGCCCAATCGGGCACCGGGGAGCTGTTTTTT
>TRBJ2-2|TRBV5-5|-|-
CASSRRSGNTGELFF
TGTGCCAGCAGCCGACGGAGCGGGAACACCGGGGAGCTGTTTTTT
>TRBJ2-7|TRBV10-1|-|-
CASSERPGYEQYF
TGCGCCAGCAGTGAGAGGCCAGGCTACGAGCAGTACTTC